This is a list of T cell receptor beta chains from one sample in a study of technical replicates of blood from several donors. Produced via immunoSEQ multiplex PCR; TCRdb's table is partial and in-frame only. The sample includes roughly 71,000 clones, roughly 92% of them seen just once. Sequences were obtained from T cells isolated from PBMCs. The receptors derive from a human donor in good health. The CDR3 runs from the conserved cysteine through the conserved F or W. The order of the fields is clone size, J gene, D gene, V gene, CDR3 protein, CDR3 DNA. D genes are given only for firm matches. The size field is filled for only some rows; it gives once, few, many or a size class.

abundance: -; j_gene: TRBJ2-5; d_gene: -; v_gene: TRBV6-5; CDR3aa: CASSSYWTSQETQYF; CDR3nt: TGTGCCAGCAGTTCTTATTGGACAAGCCAAGAGACCCAGTACTTC
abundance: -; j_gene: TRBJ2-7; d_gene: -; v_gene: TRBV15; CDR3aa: CATSRKLASPGEQYF; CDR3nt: TGTGCCACCAGCAGAAAACTAGCCTCTCCCGGGGAGCAGTACTTC
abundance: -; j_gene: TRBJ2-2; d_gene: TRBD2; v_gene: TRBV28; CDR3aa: CASGLAGEELRGELFF; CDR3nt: TGTGCCAGCGGGCTAGCGGGTGAAGAACTCCGAGGGGAGCTGTTTTTT
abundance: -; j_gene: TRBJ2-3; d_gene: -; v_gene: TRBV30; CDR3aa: CAWETGDTQYF; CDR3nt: TGTGCCTGGGAGACGGGGGATACGCAGTATTTT
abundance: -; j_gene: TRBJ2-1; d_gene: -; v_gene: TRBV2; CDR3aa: CAILTGVSYNEQFF; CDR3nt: TGTGCCATCCTAACAGGAGTGTCCTACAATGAGCAGTTCTTC
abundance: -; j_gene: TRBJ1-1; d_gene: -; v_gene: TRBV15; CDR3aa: CATSLMSTEAFF; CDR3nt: TGTGCCACCAGCCTTATGTCTACTGAAGCTTTCTTT
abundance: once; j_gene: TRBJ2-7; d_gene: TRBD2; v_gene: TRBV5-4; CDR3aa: CASSLETGTSVYEQYF; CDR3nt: TGTGCCAGCAGCTTGGAAACCGGGACTAGCGTCTACGAGCAGTACTTC
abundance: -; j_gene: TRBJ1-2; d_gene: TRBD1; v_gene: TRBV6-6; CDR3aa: CASSGDSGYTF; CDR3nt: TGTGCCAGCAGTGGGGACAGTGGCTACACCTTC
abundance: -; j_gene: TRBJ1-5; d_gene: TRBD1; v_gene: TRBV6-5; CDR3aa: CASSLTGGGGQPQHF; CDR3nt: TGTGCCAGCAGTCTGACAGGGGGGGGTGGTCAGCCCCAGCATTTT
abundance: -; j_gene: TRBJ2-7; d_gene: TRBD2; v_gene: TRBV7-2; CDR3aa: CASSSPLAGEEQYF; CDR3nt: TGTGCCAGCAGCTCCCCACTAGCGGGAGAAGAGCAGTACTTC
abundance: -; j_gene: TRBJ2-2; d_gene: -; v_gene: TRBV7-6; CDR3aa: CASSFRHGSTGELFF; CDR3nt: TGTGCCAGCAGCTTCCGGCACGGGAGCACCGGGGAGCTGTTTTTT
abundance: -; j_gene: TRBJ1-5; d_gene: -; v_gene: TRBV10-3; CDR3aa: CAISESWRYSNQPQHF; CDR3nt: TGTGCCATCAGTGAGTCATGGAGGTATAGCAATCAGCCCCAGCATTTT
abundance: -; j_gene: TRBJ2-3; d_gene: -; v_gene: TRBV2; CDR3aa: CASSEGHTSTDTQYF; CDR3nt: TGTGCCAGCAGTGAGGGACACACTAGCACAGATACGCAGTATTTT
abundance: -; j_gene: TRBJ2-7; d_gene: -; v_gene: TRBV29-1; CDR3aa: CSVVVRVYSYEQYF; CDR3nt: TGCAGCGTTGTAGTTCGCGTATACTCCTACGAGCAGTACTTC